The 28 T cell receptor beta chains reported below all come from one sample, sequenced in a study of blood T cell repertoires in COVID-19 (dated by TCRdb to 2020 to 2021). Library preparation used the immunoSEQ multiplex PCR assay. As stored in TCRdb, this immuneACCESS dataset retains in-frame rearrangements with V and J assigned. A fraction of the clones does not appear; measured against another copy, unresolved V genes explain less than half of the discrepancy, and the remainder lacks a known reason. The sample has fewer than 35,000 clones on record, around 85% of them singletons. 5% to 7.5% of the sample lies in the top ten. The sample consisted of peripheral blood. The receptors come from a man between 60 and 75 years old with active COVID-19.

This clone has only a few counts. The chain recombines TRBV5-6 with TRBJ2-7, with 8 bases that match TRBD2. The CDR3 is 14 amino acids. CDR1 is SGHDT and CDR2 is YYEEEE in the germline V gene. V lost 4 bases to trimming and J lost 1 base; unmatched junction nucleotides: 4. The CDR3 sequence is CASSVAGFSYEQYF. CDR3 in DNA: TGTGCCAGCAGCGTAGCGGGATTTTCCTACGAGCAGTACTTC.

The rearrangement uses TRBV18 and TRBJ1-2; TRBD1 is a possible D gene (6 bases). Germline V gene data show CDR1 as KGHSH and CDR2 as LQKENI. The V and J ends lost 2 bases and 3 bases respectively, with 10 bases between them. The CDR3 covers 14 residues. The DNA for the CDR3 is TGTGCCAGCTCACCATCGACAGGAGACTATGGCTACACCTTC. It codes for CASSPSTGDYGYTF. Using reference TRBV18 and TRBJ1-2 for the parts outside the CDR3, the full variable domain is NAGVMQNPRHLVRRRGQEARLRCSPMKGHSHVYWYRQLPEEGLKFMVYLQKENIIDESGMPKERFSAEFPKEGPSILRIQQVVRGDSAAYFCASSPSTGDYGYTFGSGTRLTVV.

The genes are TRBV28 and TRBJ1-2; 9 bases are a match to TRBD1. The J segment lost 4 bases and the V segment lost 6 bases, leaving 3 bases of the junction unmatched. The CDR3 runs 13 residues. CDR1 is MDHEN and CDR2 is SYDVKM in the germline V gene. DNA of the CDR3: TGTGCCAGCAGCAAGGACAGGGGCTATGGCTACACCTTC. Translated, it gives CASSKDRGYGYTF.

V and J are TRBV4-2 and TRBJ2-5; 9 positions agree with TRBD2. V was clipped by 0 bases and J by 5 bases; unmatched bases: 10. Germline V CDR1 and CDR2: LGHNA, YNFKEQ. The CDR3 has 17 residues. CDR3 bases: TGTGCCAGCAGCCAAGATCTTACGCGGGAGGGCAGGGAGACCCAGTACTTC. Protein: CASSQDLTREGRETQYF.

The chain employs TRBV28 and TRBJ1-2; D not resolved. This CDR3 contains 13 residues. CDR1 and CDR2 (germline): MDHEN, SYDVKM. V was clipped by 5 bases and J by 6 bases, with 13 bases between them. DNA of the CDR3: TGTGCCAGCAGTCCTTCACCTTACAATGGCTACACCTTC. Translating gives CASSPSPYNGYTF.

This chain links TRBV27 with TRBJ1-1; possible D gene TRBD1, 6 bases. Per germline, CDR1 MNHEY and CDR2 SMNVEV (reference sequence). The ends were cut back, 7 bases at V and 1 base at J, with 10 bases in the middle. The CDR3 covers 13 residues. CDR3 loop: CASTQGPNTEAFF. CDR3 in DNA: TGTGCCAGCACACAGGGACCGAACACTGAAGCTTTCTTT.

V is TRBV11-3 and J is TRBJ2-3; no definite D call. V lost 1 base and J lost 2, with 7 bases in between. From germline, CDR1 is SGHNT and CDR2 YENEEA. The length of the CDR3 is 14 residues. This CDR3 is CASSLGGSTDTQYF. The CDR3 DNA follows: TGTGCCAGCAGCTTAGGAGGATCCACAGATACGCAGTATTTT.

The DNA of the CDR3 is TGTGCCAGCAGCCTGCAGGGGGCGGGGAACACTGAAGCTTTCTTT. Translating gives CASSLQGAGNTEAFF. The V gene is TRBV28, the J gene TRBJ1-1; 8 bases line up with TRBD1. The germline V gene encodes CDR1 MDHEN and CDR2 SYDVKM. The CDR3 spans 15 residues. V lost 6 bases to trimming and J lost 1 base; unmatched junction nucleotides: 7.

DNA of the CDR3: TGTGCCAGCAGTTACGCGGCAGGGTCTAATCAGCCCCAGCATTTT. Residues: CASSYAAGSNQPQHF. The genes are TRBV6-2 or TRBV6-3 and TRBJ1-5, with D possibly matching TRBD1 (5 bases). Trimming shortened V by 2 bases and J by 4 bases, and 12 bases separated the two germline ends. Looked up from germline, CDR1 is MNHEY and CDR2 is SVGEGT. This CDR3 has 15 amino acids.

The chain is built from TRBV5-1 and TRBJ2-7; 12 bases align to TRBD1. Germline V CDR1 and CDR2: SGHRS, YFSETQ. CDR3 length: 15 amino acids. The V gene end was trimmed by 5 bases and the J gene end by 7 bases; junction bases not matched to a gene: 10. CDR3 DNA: TGCGCCAGCAGACCAGCGGGACAGGGGGCAGGAGAGCAGTACTTC. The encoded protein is CASRPAGQGAGEQYF.

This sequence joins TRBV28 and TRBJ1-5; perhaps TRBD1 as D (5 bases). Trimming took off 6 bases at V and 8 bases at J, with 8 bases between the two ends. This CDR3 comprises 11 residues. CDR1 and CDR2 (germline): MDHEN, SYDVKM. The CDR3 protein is CASRGREPQHF. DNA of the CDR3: TGTGCCAGCAGGGGCAGGGAGCCCCAGCATTTT.

The CDR3 sequence is CASSLSSARDLTDTQYF. The CDR3 region has the DNA TGTGCCAGCAGTTTATCATCCGCGCGGGACCTCACAGATACGCAGTATTTT. The V gene is TRBV28, the J gene TRBJ2-3, with D possibly matching TRBD2 (6 bases). The V end lost 1 base, the J end lost 2 bases, and 16 bases lay between the germline ends. This CDR3 has 17 residues. Germline values: CDR1 MDHEN, CDR2 SYDVKM.

CDR3 protein: CASSPPQLAGGSDTQYF. CDR3 sequence (DNA): TGTGCCAGCTCACCACCTCAACTAGCGGGAGGATCTGATACGCAGTATTTT. The chain recombines TRBV18 with TRBJ2-3, with TRBD2 matching 12 bases. J was trimmed by 6 bases and V by 0 bases; bases with no gene match: 7. The CDR3 is 17 amino acids. The V gene's germline CDR1 is KGHSH and CDR2 LQKENI. The full variable domain, in which reference TRBV18 and TRBJ2-3 provide the parts outside the CDR3, is NAGVMQNPRHLVRRRGQEARLRCSPMKGHSHVYWYRQLPEEGLKFMVYLQKENIIDESGMPKERFSAEFPKEGPSILRIQQVVRGDSAAYFCASSPPQLAGGSDTQYFGPGTRLTVL.

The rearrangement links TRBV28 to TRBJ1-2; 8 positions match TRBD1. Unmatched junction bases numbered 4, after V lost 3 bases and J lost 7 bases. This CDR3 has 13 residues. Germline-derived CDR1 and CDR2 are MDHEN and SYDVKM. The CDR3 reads CASSLETGVGYTF. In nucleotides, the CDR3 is TGTGCCAGCAGTTTGGAGACAGGGGTTGGCTACACCTTC.

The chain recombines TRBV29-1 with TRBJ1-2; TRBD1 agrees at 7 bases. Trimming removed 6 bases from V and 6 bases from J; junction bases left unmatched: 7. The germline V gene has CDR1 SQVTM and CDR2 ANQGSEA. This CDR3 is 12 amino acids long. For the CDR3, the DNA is TGCAGCGTCTTCGGGACAGCCCATGGCTACACCTTC. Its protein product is CSVFGTAHGYTF.

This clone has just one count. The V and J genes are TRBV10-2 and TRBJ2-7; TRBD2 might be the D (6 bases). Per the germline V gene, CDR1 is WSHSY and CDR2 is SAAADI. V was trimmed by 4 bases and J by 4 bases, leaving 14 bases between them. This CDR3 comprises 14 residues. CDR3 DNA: TGCGCCAGCAGTGCCTGGTGGGGAGGTTACGAGCAGTACTTC. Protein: CASSAWWGGYEQYF.

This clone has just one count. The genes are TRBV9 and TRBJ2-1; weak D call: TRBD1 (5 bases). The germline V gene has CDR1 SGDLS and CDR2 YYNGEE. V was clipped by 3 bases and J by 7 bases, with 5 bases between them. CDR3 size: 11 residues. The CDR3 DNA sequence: TGTGCCAGCAGCGAGGGGAATGAGCAGTTCTTC. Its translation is CASSEGNEQFF.

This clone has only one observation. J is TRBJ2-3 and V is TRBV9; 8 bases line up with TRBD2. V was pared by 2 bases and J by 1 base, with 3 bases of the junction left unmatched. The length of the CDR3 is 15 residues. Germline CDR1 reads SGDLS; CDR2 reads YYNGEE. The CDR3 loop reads CASSVSGARTDTQYF. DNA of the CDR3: TGTGCCAGCAGCGTTAGCGGGGCCCGCACAGATACGCAGTATTTT.

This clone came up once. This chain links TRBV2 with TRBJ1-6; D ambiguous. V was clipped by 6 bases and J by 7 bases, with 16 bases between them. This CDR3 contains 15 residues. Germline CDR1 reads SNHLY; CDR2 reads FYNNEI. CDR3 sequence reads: CASRETVAPNSPLHF. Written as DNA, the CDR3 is TGTGCCAGCAGAGAGACCGTAGCTCCAAATTCACCCCTCCACTTT.

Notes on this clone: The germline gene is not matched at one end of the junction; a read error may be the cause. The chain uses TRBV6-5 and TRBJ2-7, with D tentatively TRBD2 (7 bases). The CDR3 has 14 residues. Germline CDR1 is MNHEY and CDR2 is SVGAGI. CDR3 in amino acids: CASSYSGGAPILFF. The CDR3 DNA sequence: TGTGCCAGCAGTTACTCGGGGGGGGCCCCTATCTTGTTCTTC.

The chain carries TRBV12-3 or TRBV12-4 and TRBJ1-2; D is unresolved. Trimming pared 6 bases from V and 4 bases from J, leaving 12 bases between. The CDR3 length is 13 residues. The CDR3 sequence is CASSRSSFYGYTF. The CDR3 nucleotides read TGTGCCAGCAGCCGATCGAGTTTCTATGGCTACACCTTC.

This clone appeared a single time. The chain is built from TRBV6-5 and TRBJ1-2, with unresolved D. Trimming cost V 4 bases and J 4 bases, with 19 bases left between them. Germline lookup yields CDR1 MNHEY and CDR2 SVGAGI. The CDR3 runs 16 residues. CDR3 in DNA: TGTGCCAGCAGTTTCTTGCGGGCCTCTAGCCCCTATGGCTACACCTTC. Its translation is CASSFLRASSPYGYTF.

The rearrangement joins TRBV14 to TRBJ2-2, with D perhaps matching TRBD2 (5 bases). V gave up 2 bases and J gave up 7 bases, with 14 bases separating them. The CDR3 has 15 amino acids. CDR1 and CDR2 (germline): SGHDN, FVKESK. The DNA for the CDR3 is TGTGCCAGCAGCCAATTCGGACTCCCCGGCGGGGAGCTGTTTTTT. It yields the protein CASSQFGLPGGELFF.

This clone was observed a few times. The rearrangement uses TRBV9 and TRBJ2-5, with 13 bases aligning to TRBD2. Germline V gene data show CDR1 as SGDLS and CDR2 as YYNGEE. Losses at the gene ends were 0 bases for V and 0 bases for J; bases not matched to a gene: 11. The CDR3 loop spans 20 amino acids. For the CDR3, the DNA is TGTGCCAGCAGCGTAGCTACCTGGACTAGCGGGAGTCCGTACCAAGAGACCCAGTACTTC. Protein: CASSVATWTSGSPYQETQYF.

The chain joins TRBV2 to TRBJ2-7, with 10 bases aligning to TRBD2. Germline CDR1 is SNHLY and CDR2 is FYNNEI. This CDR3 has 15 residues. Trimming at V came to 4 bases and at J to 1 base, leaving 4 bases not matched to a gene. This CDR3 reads CASSGSGRVSYEQYF. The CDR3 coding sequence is TGTGCCAGCAGTGGAAGCGGGAGGGTTTCCTACGAGCAGTACTTC.

CDR3 region: CASSLAGQGGIDEQFF. CDR3 nucleotide sequence: TGCGCCAGCAGCTTGGCCGGACAGGGTGGTATCGATGAGCAGTTCTTC. The V and J genes are TRBV5-1 and TRBJ2-1, with 8 bases that match TRBD1. The germline V gene has CDR1 SGHRS and CDR2 YFSETQ. Unmatched junction bases numbered 10, after V lost 0 bases and J lost 8 bases. There are 16 residues in the CDR3. The full variable domain, its missing parts supplied by reference TRBV5-1 and TRBJ2-1, is KAGVTQTPRYLIKTRGQQVTLSCSPISGHRSVSWYQQTPGQGLQFLFEYFSETQRNKGNFPGRFSGRQFSNSRSEMNVSTLELGDSALYLCASSLAGQGGIDEQFFGPGTRLTVL.

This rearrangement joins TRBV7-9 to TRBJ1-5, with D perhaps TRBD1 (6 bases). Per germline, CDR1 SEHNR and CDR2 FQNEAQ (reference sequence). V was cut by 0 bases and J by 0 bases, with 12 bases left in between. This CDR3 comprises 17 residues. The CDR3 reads CASSLAVPGDSNQPQHF. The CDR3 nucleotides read TGTGCCAGCAGCTTAGCCGTCCCAGGGGATAGCAATCAGCCCCAGCATTTT. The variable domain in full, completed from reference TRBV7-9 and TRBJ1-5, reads DTGVSQNPRHKITKRGQNVTFRCDPISEHNRLYWYRQTLGQGPEFLTYFQNEAQLEKSRLLSDRFSAERPKGSFSTLEIQRTEQGDSAMYLCASSLAVPGDSNQPQHFGDGTRLSIL.

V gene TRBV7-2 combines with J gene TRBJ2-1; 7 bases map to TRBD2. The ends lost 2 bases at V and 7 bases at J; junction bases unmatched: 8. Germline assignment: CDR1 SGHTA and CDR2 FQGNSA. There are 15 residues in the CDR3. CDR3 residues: CASSLFAGATNEQFF. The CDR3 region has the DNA TGTGCCAGCAGCTTATTCGCGGGAGCTACAAATGAGCAGTTCTTC.